This is a list of T cell receptor beta chains from one sample in a study of T cell responses to AZD1222 COVID-19 vaccine. The method was immunoSEQ multiplex PCR; TCRdb's version includes in-frame clones alone and lacks a portion of them. Of some 150,000 clones detected, approximately 89% appear once; the ten largest clones hold under 3.5%. Sequenced here: peripheral blood, sampled on day 0 of MenACWY control vaccination. The source is an adult in good health. The CDR3 runs from the conserved cysteine through the conserved F or W. D genes are given only for firm matches. Clone size is shown for a subset of rows, as once, few, many or a class of expanded clone.

CDR3 protein | CDR3 DNA | J gene | V gene | clone size | D gene
CSASRGREENTGELFF | TGCAGTGCTAGTCGCGGGCGGGAGGAGAACACCGGGGAGCTGTTTTTT | TRBJ2-2 | TRBV20-1 | . | TRBD2
CASSYSGRDQPQHF | TGTGCCAGCAGTTATTCGGGGAGGGATCAGCCCCAGCATTTT | TRBJ1-5 | TRBV6-6 | . | .
CASSYLLGSPLHF | TGTGCCAGCAGTTATCTTCTGGGGTCACCCCTCCACTTT | TRBJ1-6 | TRBV6-2/TRBV6-3 | . | .
CASSRPFVGEQYF | TGTGCCAGCAGCCGTCCGTTCGTTGGCGAGCAGTACTTC | TRBJ2-7 | TRBV7-9 | . | .
CASSFSPSQGATNEKLFF | TGTGCCAGCAGCTTTTCCCCCTCACAGGGCGCAACTAATGAAAAACTGTTTTTT | TRBJ1-4 | TRBV7-9 | . | .
CSARGGYGYTF | TGCAGCGCCCGGGGGGGCTATGGCTACACCTTC | TRBJ1-2 | TRBV29-1 | . | .
CATSSGGQDTQYF | TGTGCCACCTCTAGCGGGGGGCAAGATACGCAGTATTTT | TRBJ2-3 | TRBV15 | . | TRBD2
CASSLWTDNTEAFF | TGCGCCAGCAGCCTCTGGACGGATAACACTGAAGCTTTCTTT | TRBJ1-1 | TRBV5-1 | . | .
CASSLRQRESSYEQYF | TGTGCCAGCAGCCTCCGTCAGAGGGAGAGCTCCTACGAGCAGTACTTC | TRBJ2-7 | TRBV11-3 | . | .
CASSFPTGKNTGELFF | TGCGCCAGCAGCTTTCCGACAGGGAAGAACACCGGGGAGCTGTTTTTT | TRBJ2-2 | TRBV5-1 | . | TRBD1
CAISGTGTSLAEAFF | TGTGCCATCAGTGGTACCGGGACATCGTTGGCTGAAGCTTTCTTT | TRBJ1-1 | TRBV10-3 | . | .
CASSLGGVSTDTQYF | TGTGCCAGCAGCCTGGGCGGGGTTAGCACAGATACGCAGTATTTT | TRBJ2-3 | TRBV7-2 | . | .
CASSLGGNGNTIYF | TGCGCCAGCAGCTTGGGTGGGAACGGAAACACCATATATTTT | TRBJ1-3 | TRBV5-1 | . | .
CASSAGQAGKTQYF | TGTGCCAGCAGCGCGGGACAGGCGGGGAAGACCCAGTACTTC | TRBJ2-5 | TRBV5-8 | . | TRBD1
CASSLGGANEQFF | TGTGCCAGCAGTTTGGGGGGGGCCAATGAGCAGTTCTTC | TRBJ2-1 | TRBV28 | once | .
CSARDAETQYF | TGCAGCGCCCGGGACGCGGAGACCCAGTACTTC | TRBJ2-5 | TRBV29-1 | . | .
CASSQEGRYTEAFF | TGCGCCAGCAGCCAAGAGGGGAGGTACACTGAAGCTTTCTTT | TRBJ1-1 | TRBV4-3 | . | .
CASSGYEQYF | TGTGCCAGCAGTGGCTACGAGCAGTACTTC | TRBJ2-7 | TRBV6-2/TRBV6-3 | . | .
CASSQGLAGGGDTQYF | TGTGCCAGCTCACAGGGACTAGCGGGAGGTGGAGATACGCAGTATTTT | TRBJ2-3 | TRBV18 | . | TRBD2
CASSLWTGANYGYTF | TGTGCCAGCAGTCTGTGGACGGGAGCTAACTATGGCTACACCTTC | TRBJ1-2 | TRBV6-5 | . | .
CASSQQGDTEAFF | TGTGCCAGCAGCCAACAGGGGGACACTGAAGCTTTCTTT | TRBJ1-1 | TRBV7-3 | . | TRBD1
CASGIHEQFF | TGTGCCAGCGGCATCCATGAGCAGTTCTTC | TRBJ2-1 | TRBV9 | . | .
CASSPPKTGDAHGYTF | TGTGCCAGCTCACCACCAAAAACAGGGGACGCTCATGGCTACACCTTC | TRBJ1-2 | TRBV18 | . | TRBD1
CASSPDIPYNSPLHF | TGTGCCAGCTCACCCGACATCCCCTATAATTCACCCCTCCACTTT | TRBJ1-6 | TRBV18 | . | .
CAWTGGVGEAFF | TGTGCCTGGACAGGGGGCGTGGGTGAAGCTTTCTTT | TRBJ1-1 | TRBV30 | . | TRBD1
CASSDPGLAVREQYF | TGTGCCAGTAGTGATCCGGGACTAGCGGTTCGGGAGCAGTACTTC | TRBJ2-7 | TRBV19 | . | TRBD2
CASSGALGETQYF | TGTGCCAGTAGTGGGGCCCTGGGGGAGACCCAGTACTTC | TRBJ2-5 | TRBV19 | . | .